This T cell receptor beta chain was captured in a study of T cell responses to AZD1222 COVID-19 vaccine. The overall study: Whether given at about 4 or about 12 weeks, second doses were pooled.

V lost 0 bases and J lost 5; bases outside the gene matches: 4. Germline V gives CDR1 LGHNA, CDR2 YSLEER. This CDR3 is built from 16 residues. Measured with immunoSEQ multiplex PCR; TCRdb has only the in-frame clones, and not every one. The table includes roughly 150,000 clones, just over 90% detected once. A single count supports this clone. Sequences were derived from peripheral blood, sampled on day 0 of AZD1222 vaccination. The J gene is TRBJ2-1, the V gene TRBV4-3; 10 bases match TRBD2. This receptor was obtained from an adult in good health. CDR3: CASSQDWTSGNNEQFF. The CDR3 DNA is TGCGCCAGCAGCCAAGATTGGACTAGCGGAAACAATGAGCAGTTCTTC.